Listed below are T cell receptor beta chains from one sample, sequenced in a study of shared clonotypes between healthy human individuals. The repertoire was sequenced with immunoSEQ multiplex PCR; TCRdb's copy has only in-frame clones and lacks some. The sample consists of fewer than 850,000 clones, about 92% of them appearing once. The material sequenced was memory CD8+ T cells from PBMCs. Receptors were obtained from a man aged 18 to 29 in good health. Some clones in this sample may be carry-over from other donors' samples. Each CDR3 is given with its conserved first and last residue. A D gene is named only where the DNA matches it firmly. Clone size, where shown, is once, few, many, or a class for clones that have expanded.

j_gene: TRBJ2-7
v_gene: TRBV7-6
d_gene: TRBD1
abundance: NA
CDR3aa: CASSPGQGVRRYEQYF
CDR3nt: TGTGCCAGCAGCCCCGGACAGGGTGTCCGTCGTTACGAGCAGTACTTC

j_gene: TRBJ2-7
v_gene: TRBV27
d_gene: TRBD1
abundance: NA
CDR3aa: CASSFNRGNEQYF
CDR3nt: TGTGCCAGCAGTTTTAACAGGGGCAACGAGCAGTACTTC

j_gene: TRBJ1-2
v_gene: TRBV10-3
d_gene: NA
abundance: NA
CDR3aa: CAISDPDSSYGYTF
CDR3nt: TGTGCCATCAGTGACCCTGACAGTAGCTATGGCTACACCTTC

j_gene: TRBJ2-7
v_gene: TRBV28
d_gene: NA
abundance: NA
CDR3aa: CASSRKTATSSYEQYF
CDR3nt: TGTGCCAGCAGCCGAAAGACAGCCACGAGCTCCTACGAGCAGTACTTC

j_gene: TRBJ1-2
v_gene: TRBV7-8
d_gene: NA
abundance: NA
CDR3aa: CASSPRTVIANYGYTF
CDR3nt: TGTGCCAGCAGCCCTCGAACGGTGATTGCTAACTATGGCTACACCTTC

j_gene: TRBJ2-7
v_gene: TRBV19
d_gene: NA
abundance: NA
CDR3aa: CASSGRGHYEQYF
CDR3nt: TGTGCCAGTAGTGGGCGGGGGCACTACGAGCAGTACTTC

j_gene: TRBJ1-1
v_gene: TRBV11-3
d_gene: NA
abundance: NA
CDR3aa: CASSSGGNTEAFF
CDR3nt: TGTGCCAGCAGCTCCGGGGGAAACACTGAAGCTTTCTTT

j_gene: TRBJ2-7
v_gene: TRBV4-1
d_gene: TRBD2
abundance: NA
CDR3aa: CASSPLGGSYEQYF
CDR3nt: TGCGCCAGCTCACCACTGGGGGGGTCCTACGAGCAGTACTTC

j_gene: TRBJ1-2
v_gene: TRBV20-1
d_gene: NA
abundance: NA
CDR3aa: CSPDGYTF
CDR3nt: TGCAGTCCCGATGGCTACACCTTC

j_gene: TRBJ2-5
v_gene: TRBV9
d_gene: TRBD2
abundance: NA
CDR3aa: CASGNPGLGETQYF
CDR3nt: TGTGCCAGCGGCAATCCGGGACTAGGAGAGACCCAGTACTTC

j_gene: TRBJ1-1
v_gene: TRBV6-5
d_gene: NA
abundance: once
CDR3aa: CASSPALGTEAFF
CDR3nt: TGTGCCAGCAGTCCTGCCCTAGGCACTGAAGCTTTCTTT

j_gene: TRBJ2-2
v_gene: TRBV5-4
d_gene: NA
abundance: NA
CDR3aa: CASHNDGLNTGELFF
CDR3nt: TGTGCCAGCCACAACGATGGGTTGAACACCGGGGAGCTGTTTTTT

j_gene: TRBJ2-5
v_gene: TRBV27
d_gene: NA
abundance: NA
CDR3aa: CASSHDRYQETQYF
CDR3nt: TGTGCCAGCAGTCATGACAGGTACCAAGAGACCCAGTACTTC

j_gene: TRBJ2-2
v_gene: TRBV7-9
d_gene: TRBD2
abundance: NA
CDR3aa: CASTSPSTRLAGPGELFF
CDR3nt: TGTGCCAGCACTTCGCCTTCCACCCGGCTAGCGGGACCCGGGGAGCTGTTTTTT

j_gene: TRBJ2-7
v_gene: TRBV28
d_gene: NA
abundance: few
CDR3aa: CASSFSSYEQYF
CDR3nt: TGTGCCAGCAGTTTCTCGTCCTACGAGCAGTACTTC

j_gene: TRBJ2-1
v_gene: TRBV27
d_gene: TRBD2
abundance: NA
CDR3aa: CASSLLGEAGGPYNEQFF
CDR3nt: TGTGCCAGCAGTTTATTGGGGGAAGCGGGAGGGCCCTACAATGAGCAGTTCTTC

j_gene: TRBJ2-1
v_gene: TRBV5-6
d_gene: TRBD2
abundance: NA
CDR3aa: CASSFIYASGVSGEQFF
CDR3nt: TGTGCCAGCAGCTTCATTTACGCTAGCGGGGTTTCTGGTGAGCAGTTCTTC

j_gene: TRBJ2-1
v_gene: TRBV19
d_gene: TRBD2
abundance: NA
CDR3aa: CASRMGGSGNSYNEQFF
CDR3nt: TGTGCCAGTAGGATGGGTGGTAGCGGGAACTCCTACAATGAGCAGTTCTTC

j_gene: TRBJ2-7
v_gene: TRBV9
d_gene: NA
abundance: NA
CDR3aa: CASSVGGSPYEQYF
CDR3nt: TGTGCCAGCAGCGTGGGGGGCAGCCCCTACGAGCAGTACTTC

j_gene: TRBJ2-7
v_gene: TRBV5-4
d_gene: TRBD1
abundance: NA
CDR3aa: CASSLVAGQGVEQYF
CDR3nt: TGTGCCAGCAGCTTGGTAGCCGGACAGGGGGTCGAGCAGTACTTC

j_gene: TRBJ2-1
v_gene: TRBV6-1
d_gene: NA
abundance: NA
CDR3aa: CASLPGSYNEQFF
CDR3nt: TGTGCCAGCCTTCCGGGCTCCTACAATGAGCAGTTCTTC

j_gene: TRBJ2-5
v_gene: TRBV27
d_gene: NA
abundance: NA
CDR3aa: CASSLRTAQETQYF
CDR3nt: TGTGCCAGCAGTTTACGGACAGCCCAAGAGACCCAGTACTTC

j_gene: TRBJ2-1
v_gene: TRBV27
d_gene: TRBD2
abundance: NA
CDR3aa: CASSGGSNNEQFF
CDR3nt: TGTGCCAGCTCAGGCGGGAGTAACAATGAGCAGTTCTTC

j_gene: TRBJ2-4
v_gene: TRBV6-5
d_gene: NA
abundance: NA
CDR3aa: CASSTTETAKNIQYF
CDR3nt: TGTGCCAGCAGTACGACAGAAACAGCCAAAAACATTCAGTACTTC

j_gene: TRBJ2-1
v_gene: TRBV2
d_gene: NA
abundance: medium-sized
CDR3aa: CASSPGYNEQFF
CDR3nt: TGTGCCAGCAGTCCTGGCTACAATGAGCAGTTCTTC

j_gene: TRBJ1-2
v_gene: TRBV6-5
d_gene: NA
abundance: once
CDR3aa: CASSYSSGTVNYGYTF
CDR3nt: TGTGCCAGCAGTTACTCGAGCGGGACGGTTAACTATGGCTACACCTTC

j_gene: TRBJ2-7
v_gene: TRBV10-3
d_gene: TRBD2
abundance: NA
CDR3aa: CAISDRTRPYEQYF
CDR3nt: TGTGCCATCAGTGACAGGACTAGACCCTACGAGCAGTACTTC

j_gene: TRBJ2-7
v_gene: TRBV15
d_gene: TRBD2
abundance: NA
CDR3aa: CATSSGTSGLTYEQYF
CDR3nt: TGTGCCACCAGCAGCGGAACTAGCGGGTTAACCTACGAGCAGTACTTC

j_gene: TRBJ2-3
v_gene: TRBV29-1
d_gene: TRBD2
abundance: NA
CDR3aa: CSVRHSSGGTDTQYF
CDR3nt: TGCAGCGTTCGACACTCTAGCGGGGGCACAGATACGCAGTATTTT

j_gene: TRBJ2-2
v_gene: TRBV28
d_gene: NA
abundance: NA
CDR3aa: CASSFDGNTGELFF
CDR3nt: TGTGCCAGCAGTTTCGACGGGAACACCGGGGAGCTGTTTTTT

j_gene: TRBJ1-5
v_gene: TRBV6-1
d_gene: NA
abundance: NA
CDR3aa: CASSDRYSNQPQHF
CDR3nt: TGTGCCAGCAGTGACAGGTATAGCAATCAGCCCCAGCATTTT

j_gene: TRBJ2-1
v_gene: TRBV9
d_gene: TRBD2
abundance: NA
CDR3aa: CASSVVGLAGGDNEQFF
CDR3nt: TGTGCCAGCAGCGTAGTGGGTCTAGCGGGAGGAGACAATGAGCAGTTCTTC

j_gene: TRBJ2-1
v_gene: TRBV2
d_gene: NA
abundance: NA
CDR3aa: CASREANEQFF
CDR3nt: TGTGCCAGCAGGGAAGCCAATGAGCAGTTCTTC

j_gene: TRBJ2-1
v_gene: TRBV7-9
d_gene: NA
abundance: NA
CDR3aa: CASSFLTVEPYNEQFF
CDR3nt: TGTGCCAGCAGCTTCCTGACGGTTGAGCCGTACAATGAGCAGTTCTTC

j_gene: TRBJ2-2
v_gene: TRBV4-3
d_gene: TRBD1
abundance: NA
CDR3aa: CASSQVWGDREAGELFF
CDR3nt: TGCGCCAGCAGCCAAGTTTGGGGGGACAGGGAGGCCGGGGAGCTGTTTTTT

j_gene: TRBJ2-7
v_gene: TRBV11-2
d_gene: TRBD2
abundance: NA
CDR3aa: CASSWGPGLLSEQYF
CDR3nt: TGTGCCAGCAGCTGGGGACCGGGACTACTTTCCGAGCAGTACTTC

j_gene: TRBJ1-4
v_gene: TRBV7-9
d_gene: TRBD1
abundance: NA
CDR3aa: CATGIRQGVDEKLFF
CDR3nt: TGTGCCACCGGCATTCGACAGGGAGTGGATGAAAAACTGTTTTTT

j_gene: TRBJ2-1
v_gene: TRBV10-1
d_gene: NA
abundance: NA
CDR3aa: CASSLGVRERAYNEQFF
CDR3nt: TGCGCCAGCAGTTTGGGGGTTAGGGAGCGGGCCTACAATGAGCAGTTCTTC

j_gene: TRBJ2-5
v_gene: TRBV6-1
d_gene: NA
abundance: NA
CDR3aa: CASSELSGLYKETQYF
CDR3nt: TGTGCCAGCAGTGAATTATCGGGACTCTACAAAGAGACCCAGTACTTC

j_gene: TRBJ2-7
v_gene: TRBV5-4
d_gene: NA
abundance: NA
CDR3aa: CASSLTGPQYF
CDR3nt: TGTGCCAGCAGCTTGACAGGGCCGCAGTACTTC

j_gene: TRBJ2-3
v_gene: TRBV4-3
d_gene: NA
abundance: NA
CDR3aa: CASSQNRAPSTDTQYF
CDR3nt: TGCGCCAGCAGCCAAAACAGGGCACCCTCCACAGATACGCAGTATTTT

j_gene: TRBJ2-2
v_gene: TRBV4-3
d_gene: NA
abundance: NA
CDR3aa: CASSQGQERTTGELFF
CDR3nt: TGCGCCAGCAGCCAAGGGCAGGAAAGAACGACCGGGGAGCTGTTTTTT

j_gene: TRBJ1-2
v_gene: TRBV27
d_gene: NA
abundance: NA
CDR3aa: CASSLLAGGGYTF
CDR3nt: TGTGCCAGCAGTTTACTCGCTGGCGGCGGCTACACCTTC

j_gene: TRBJ2-1
v_gene: TRBV28
d_gene: NA
abundance: NA
CDR3aa: CASSPDNEQFF
CDR3nt: TGTGCCAGCAGTCCTGACAATGAGCAGTTCTTC

j_gene: TRBJ2-1
v_gene: TRBV28
d_gene: NA
abundance: NA
CDR3aa: CASILTGSSYNEQFF
CDR3nt: TGTGCCAGCATTTTAACGGGGAGCTCCTACAATGAGCAGTTCTTC